This T cell receptor (beta chain) is drawn from a study of control samples from healthy donors and cancer patients. The V gene lost 0 bases and the J gene lost 0 bases, with 4 bases spanning the gap. CDR1 is SGDLS and CDR2 is YYNGEE in the germline V gene. The CDR3 contains 14 residues. Sequencing was performed with immunoSEQ multiplex PCR; in TCRdb, only in-frame clones are kept and a portion is missing. The table has over 85,000 clones, 85% to 90% seen once. This rearrangement joins TRBV9 to TRBJ1-3; D not certain. The clonotype originates from a woman in her fifties or sixties with colorectal cancer. The sequenced sample was PBMCs. The CDR3 coding sequence is TGTGCCAGCAGCGTAGTTGGCTCTGGAAACACCATATATTTT. Translating it yields CASSVVGSGNTIYF.